This T cell receptor beta chain came from a study of blood T cells in healthy people across ages. Researchers collected around 10 milliliters of peripheral blood from every single donor. Germline CDR1 is MGHRA and CDR2 is YSYEKL. The length of the CDR3 is 16 residues. V was clipped by 2 bases and J by 3 bases; unmatched bases: 7. It was with a sample-barcoded 5' primer and a J-beta primer mix that a second PCR of roughly 7 to 12 cycles was run. Using its own MiXCR run on the 5' RACE reads, TCRdb lists one record per CDR3 protein. Of roughly 1,500,000 distinct CDR3 sequences in the sample, roughly a third are singletons; the top ten hold 11%. This clonotype was counted between two and nine times.

The V call is TRBV4-1, the J call TRBJ2-7, with 10 bases that match TRBD2. This TCR derives from a woman aged 25 to 39 in good health. The sample taken for sequencing was blood. CDR3 residues: CASSQLGTSEYYEQYF. CDR3 in DNA: TGCGCCAGCAGCCAACTAGGGACTAGCGAGTACTACGAGCAGTACTTC.